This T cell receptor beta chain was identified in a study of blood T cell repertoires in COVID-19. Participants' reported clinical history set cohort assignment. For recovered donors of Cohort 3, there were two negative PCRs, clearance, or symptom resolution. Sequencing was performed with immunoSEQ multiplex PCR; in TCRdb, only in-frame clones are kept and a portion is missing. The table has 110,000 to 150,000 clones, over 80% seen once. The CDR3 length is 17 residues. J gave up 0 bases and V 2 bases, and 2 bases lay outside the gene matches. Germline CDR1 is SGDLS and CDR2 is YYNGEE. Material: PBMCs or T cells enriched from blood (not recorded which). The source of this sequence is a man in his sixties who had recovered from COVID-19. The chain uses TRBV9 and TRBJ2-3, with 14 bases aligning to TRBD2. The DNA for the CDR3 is TGTGCCAGCAGCGTGACTAGCGGGAGGGCTAGCACAGATACGCAGTATTTT. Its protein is CASSVTSGRASTDTQYF.